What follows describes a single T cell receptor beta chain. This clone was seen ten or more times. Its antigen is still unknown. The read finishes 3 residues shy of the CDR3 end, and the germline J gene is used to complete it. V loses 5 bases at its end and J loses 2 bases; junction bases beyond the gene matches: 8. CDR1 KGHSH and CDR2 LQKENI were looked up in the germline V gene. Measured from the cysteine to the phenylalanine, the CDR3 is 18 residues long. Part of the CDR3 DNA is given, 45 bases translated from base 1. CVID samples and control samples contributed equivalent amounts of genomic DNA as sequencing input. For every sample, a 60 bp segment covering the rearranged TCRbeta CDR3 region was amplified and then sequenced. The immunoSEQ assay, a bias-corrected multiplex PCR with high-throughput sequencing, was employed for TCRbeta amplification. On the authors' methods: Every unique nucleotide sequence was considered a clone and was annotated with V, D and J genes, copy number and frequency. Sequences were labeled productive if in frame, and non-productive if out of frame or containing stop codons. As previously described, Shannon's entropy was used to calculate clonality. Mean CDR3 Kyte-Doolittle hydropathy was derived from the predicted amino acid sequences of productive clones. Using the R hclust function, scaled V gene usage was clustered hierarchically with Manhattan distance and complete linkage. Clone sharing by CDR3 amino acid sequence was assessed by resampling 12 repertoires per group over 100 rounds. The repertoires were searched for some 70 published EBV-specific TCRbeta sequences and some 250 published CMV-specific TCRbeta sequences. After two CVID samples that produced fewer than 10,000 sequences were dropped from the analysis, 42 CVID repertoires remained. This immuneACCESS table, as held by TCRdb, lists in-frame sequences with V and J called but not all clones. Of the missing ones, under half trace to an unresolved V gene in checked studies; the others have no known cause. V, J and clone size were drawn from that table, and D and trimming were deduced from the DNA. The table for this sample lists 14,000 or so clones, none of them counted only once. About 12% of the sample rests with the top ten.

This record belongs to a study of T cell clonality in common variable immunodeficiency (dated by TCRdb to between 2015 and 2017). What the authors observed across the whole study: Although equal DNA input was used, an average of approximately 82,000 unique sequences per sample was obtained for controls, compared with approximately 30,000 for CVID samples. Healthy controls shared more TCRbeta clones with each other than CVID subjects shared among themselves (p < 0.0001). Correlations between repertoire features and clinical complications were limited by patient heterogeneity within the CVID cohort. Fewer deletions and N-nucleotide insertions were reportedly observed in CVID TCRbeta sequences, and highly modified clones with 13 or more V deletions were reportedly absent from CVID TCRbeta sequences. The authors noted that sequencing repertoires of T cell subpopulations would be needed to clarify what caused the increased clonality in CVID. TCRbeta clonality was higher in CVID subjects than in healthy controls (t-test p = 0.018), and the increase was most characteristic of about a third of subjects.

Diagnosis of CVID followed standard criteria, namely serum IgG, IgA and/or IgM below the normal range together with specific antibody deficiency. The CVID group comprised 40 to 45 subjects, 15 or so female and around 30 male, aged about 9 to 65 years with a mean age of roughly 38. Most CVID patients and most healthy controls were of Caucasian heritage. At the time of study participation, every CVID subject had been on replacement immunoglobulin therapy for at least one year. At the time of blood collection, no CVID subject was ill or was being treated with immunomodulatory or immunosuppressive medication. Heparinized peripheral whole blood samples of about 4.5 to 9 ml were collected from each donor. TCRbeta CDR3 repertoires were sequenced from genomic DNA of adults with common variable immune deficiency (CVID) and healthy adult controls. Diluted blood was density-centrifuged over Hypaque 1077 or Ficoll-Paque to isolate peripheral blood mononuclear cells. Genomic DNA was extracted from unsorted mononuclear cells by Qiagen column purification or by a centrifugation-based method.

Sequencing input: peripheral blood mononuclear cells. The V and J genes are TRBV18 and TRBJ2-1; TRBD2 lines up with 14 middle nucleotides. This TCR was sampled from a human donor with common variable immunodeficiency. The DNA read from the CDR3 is TGTGCCAGCTCAACCGGGACTAGCGGGAGAGGGACCTACAATGAG. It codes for CASSTGTSGRGTYNE. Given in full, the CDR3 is CASSTGTSGRGTYNEQFF. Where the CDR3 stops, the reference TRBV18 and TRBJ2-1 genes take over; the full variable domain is NAGVMQNPRHLVRRRGQEARLRCSPMKGHSHVYWYRQLPEEGLKFMVYLQKENIIDESGMPKERFSAEFPKEGPSILRIQQVVRGDSAAYFCASSTGTSGRGTYNEQFFGPGTRLTVL.